A single sample is the source of the 8 T cell receptor beta chains below, sequenced in a study of CD8 T cells in Susac syndrome. With random hexamers, reverse transcription was performed on roughly 0.5 to 1 ug of RNA. A single record per CDR3 protein comes from TCRdb applying MiXCR to the immunoSEQ multiplex PCR reads. The sample has approximately 120,000 distinct CDR3 sequences, around 91% seen once. Sequenced material: CD8+ T cells from PBMCs. These receptors all come from a human donor with multiple sclerosis.

V gene TRBV19 combines with J gene TRBJ1-1; no firm D call. The germline V and J ends were trimmed by 10 bases and 1 base, with 10 bases remaining between them. CDR3 length equals 12 residues. Germline-derived CDR1 and CDR2 are LNHDA and SQIVND (reference sequence). The DNA for the CDR3 is TGTGCCACCCAATTGGGGAACACTGAAGCTTTCTTT. This gives the protein CATQLGNTEAFF.

This clonotype has a handful of counts. This rearrangement joins TRBV28 to TRBJ2-2; D gene unclear. CDR3 length equals 14 residues. The germline V gene has CDR1 MDHEN and CDR2 SYDVKM. V was pared by 6 bases and J by 2 bases, with 10 bases between. CDR3 in DNA: TGTGCCAGCAGCGAGTTAAGCAACACCGGGGAGCTGTTTTTT. Translating it yields CASSELSNTGELFF.

This clonotype was seen only once. V gene TRBV5-6 combines with J gene TRBJ2-7; D is perhaps TRBD2 (5 bases). CDR3 length equals 14 residues. Germline values: CDR1 SGHDT, CDR2 YYEEEE. V was shortened by 1 base and J by 6 bases, with 14 bases between the two germline ends. CDR3 sequence: CASSLSLRAPEQYF. CDR3 DNA: TGTGCCAGCAGCTTGTCGTTGAGGGCACCCGAGCAGTACTTC.

This clonotype turned up a few times. The chain uses TRBV7-4 and TRBJ1-5; 7 bases align to TRBD1. Germline CDR1 SGHVT, CDR2 SQSDAQ. Trimming cost V 2 bases and J 7 bases; bases outside gene matches: 5. The CDR3 sequence is 14 residues long. CDR3: CASSLRQGGQPQHF. The CDR3, as DNA: TGTGCCAGCAGCTTAAGACAGGGCGGGCAGCCCCAGCATTTT.

The rearrangement links TRBV9 to TRBJ2-1; D is uncertain. V gave up 3 bases and J gave up 0 bases, with 10 bases separating them. This CDR3 is built from 15 residues. The germline gives CDR1 SGDLS, CDR2 YYNGEE. The CDR3 here is CASSGGRSSYNEQFF. Here the CDR3 DNA reads TGTGCCAGCAGCGGAGGCCGGAGCTCCTACAATGAGCAGTTCTTC. The full variable domain, in which reference TRBV9 and TRBJ2-1 provide the parts outside the CDR3, is DSGVTQTPKHLITATGQRVTLRCSPRSGDLSVYWYQQSLDQGLQFLIQYYNGEERAKGNILERFSAQQFPDLHSELNLSSLELGDSALYFCASSGGRSSYNEQFFGPGTRLTVL.

The chain couples TRBV30 to TRBJ1-5; D unclear. V was trimmed by 7 bases and J by 6 bases, leaving 13 bases between them. The CDR3 covers 12 residues. Germline CDR1 and CDR2: GTSNPN and SVGIG (reference sequence). CDR3 bases: TGTGCCTCCCCGGTCTTGAGTCAGCCCCAGCATTTT. Protein sequence: CASPVLSQPQHF.

The chain uses TRBV28 and TRBJ1-1; D uncertain. The CDR3 consists of 14 residues. Looked up from germline, CDR1 is MDHEN and CDR2 is SYDVKM. Deletions cut 7 bases from V and 3 bases from J, with 15 bases between. Here the CDR3 DNA reads TGTGCCAGCAATCTTGGGCCTCTCTACACTGAAGCTTTCTTT. Its translation: CASNLGPLYTEAFF. The complete variable domain, with remaining parts taken from reference TRBV28 and TRBJ1-1, reads DVKVTQSSRYLVKRTGEKVFLECVQDMDHENMFWYRQDPGLGLRLIYFSYDVKMKEKGDIPEGYSVSREKKERFSLILESASTNQTSMYLCASNLGPLYTEAFFGQGTRLTVV.

The CDR3 coding sequence is TGTGCTAGTGGCCTTGGGGCGAACACCGGGGAGCTGTTTTTT. It specifies CASGLGANTGELFF. The V gene is TRBV12-5, the J gene TRBJ2-2, with D unresolved. The CDR3 contains 14 residues. Germline CDR1 is LGHNT and CDR2 is FRNRAP. V was cut by 6 bases and J by 0 bases, with 8 bases left in between.